Presented here are 17 T cell receptor beta chains from one specimen sequenced in a study of T cells expressing NK-cell markers. Each CDR3 protein gets one entry in TCRdb, which reprocessed the 5' RACE reads and gives no DNA. This sample's table has 500,000 to 600,000 distinct CDR3 sequences. The sequencing sample was made of blood T cells: a sorted CD56 or NKG2C T cell subset, CD4+ or CD8+ T cells, or bulk PBMC T cells (not recorded which). These receptor sequences come from a man between 18 and 29 years old in good health.

The CDR3 region is CASSTPRGKSGGELFF. The V call is TRBV11-2, the J call TRBJ2-2; TCRdb's D call, TRBD2, is unchecked because there is no DNA. The germline CDR1 and CDR2 sequences are SGHAT and FQNNGV. The CDR3 loop spans 16 amino acids.

V usage is TRBV12-3 or TRBV12-4 and J usage is TRBJ2-7; TCRdb gives TRBD1 as the D gene, but with no DNA this cannot be confirmed. The CDR3 runs to 15 residues. The CDR3 protein is CASSRSGQGNNEQYF.

The chain is built from TRBV7-2 and TRBJ2-5. CDR3 size: 12 residues. The germline gives CDR1 SGHTA, CDR2 FQGNSA. The CDR3 is CASSSYRETQYF.

The rearrangement uses TRBV20-1 and TRBJ2-5; the TRBD2 assignment by TCRdb is unverifiable without DNA. The CDR3 covers 14 residues. Germline CDR1 DFQATT, CDR2 SNEGSKA (reference sequence). CDR3 loop: CSARVPLAPGTQYF.

This sequence joins TRBV10-3 and TRBJ2-1; TCRdb designates TRBD1, a call that cannot be tested without DNA. The CDR3 has 14 residues. Germline V gives CDR1 ENHRY, CDR2 SYGVKD. The CDR3 region is CAVSGTGTGNEQFF.

The chain links TRBV5-1 to TRBJ2-5; as DNA is missing, the TRBD2 call by TCRdb cannot be tested. The CDR3 is 11 residues long. Germline CDR1 SGHRS, CDR2 YFSETQ. The CDR3 sequence is CARGRGETQYF.

The chain is built from TRBV10-2 and TRBJ1-2; TCRdb proposes TRBD1, but this gene call is untestable without DNA. CDR1 and CDR2 (germline): WSHSY, SAAADI. The CDR3 runs to 14 residues. The CDR3 loop reads CASSENSLEPLDTF.

The chain combines TRBV12-3 or TRBV12-4 with TRBJ1-1; the TRBD1 assignment by TCRdb is unverifiable without DNA. There are 14 residues in the CDR3. CDR3: CASSGGDRRTEAFF.

The CDR3 is CASSLRPLPMNTEAFF. The V call is TRBV5-1, the J call TRBJ1-1. This CDR3 contains 16 residues. Germline CDR1 and CDR2: SGHRS and YFSETQ.

The genes are TRBV12-3 or TRBV12-4 and TRBJ2-3; without DNA, the TCRdb call of TRBD2 cannot be checked. This CDR3 is 16 amino acids long. CDR3 residues: CASSLGSGLADGTQYF.

The V call is TRBV11-3, the J call TRBJ2-1; TCRdb selects TRBD1, and the lack of DNA leaves this call unchecked. Germline V gene sequence: CDR1 SGHNT, CDR2 YENEEA. This CDR3 has 13 amino acids. The CDR3 is CASSPIEGNEQFF.

This chain connects TRBV20-1 to TRBJ2-1; TCRdb designates TRBD2, a call that cannot be tested without DNA. CDR3 length: 14 amino acids. Germline V gives CDR1 DFQATT, CDR2 SNEGSKA (reference sequence). The CDR3 region is CSANPLAGHNEQFF.

The chain uses TRBV5-1 and TRBJ2-1; without DNA, the TCRdb call of TRBD2 cannot be checked. This CDR3 region has 16 residues. Germline V gene sequence: CDR1 SGHRS, CDR2 YFSETQ. This CDR3 is CASSLSGRASYNEQFF. Looking up the rest from reference TRBV5-1 and TRBJ2-1 gives the full variable domain: KAGVTQTPRYLIKTRGQQVTLSCSPISGHRSVSWYQQTPGQGLQFLFEYFSETQRNKGNFPGRFSGRQFSNSRSEMNVSTLELGDSALYLCASSLSGRASYNEQFFGPGTRLTVL.

This CDR3 reads CASSQVGHTGELFF. J is TRBJ2-2 and V is TRBV14. In germline, CDR1 is SGHDN, CDR2 FVKESK. The CDR3 spans 14 residues.

The rearrangement joins TRBV3-1 to TRBJ2-7. Germline loops: CDR1 LGHDT, CDR2 YNNKEL (reference sequence). The CDR3 sequence is 14 residues long. Here the CDR3 reads CASSQPANSYEQYF.

J is TRBJ2-2 and V is TRBV5-6; without DNA, the TCRdb call of TRBD1 cannot be checked. From germline, CDR1 is SGHDT and CDR2 YYEEEE. The CDR3 loop spans 16 amino acids. The CDR3 sequence: CASSRGRTRNTGELFF. The full variable domain, with the rest looked up from reference TRBV5-6 and TRBJ2-2, is DAGVTQSPTHLIKTRGQQVTLRCSPKSGHDTVSWYQQALGQGPQFIFQYYEEEERQRGNFPDRFSGHQFPNYSSELNVNALLLGDSALYLCASSRGRTRNTGELFFGEGSRLTVL.

This sequence joins TRBV20-1 and TRBJ2-3. Germline loops: CDR1 DFQATT, CDR2 SNEGSKA (reference sequence). The CDR3 runs to 14 residues. The CDR3 sequence: CSASKQSSTDTQYF.